The 12 T cell receptor beta chains below come from one sample, sequenced in a study of cytomegalovirus exposure and HLA in healthy donors. It was with 60 Vbeta and 13 Jbeta primers that the PCR ran. Here immunoSEQ multiplex PCR was the method, and the copy in TCRdb shows in-frame clones only, minus some. This sample carries about 85,000 clones, more than 75% of them seen once, and the ten largest clones take 23%. The sample taken for sequencing was PBMCs. Every receptor here comes from a woman in her forties or fifties in good health and CMV-seropositive.

The chain couples TRBV19 to TRBJ1-3; TRBD1 is a possible D gene (6 bases). The germline CDR1 and CDR2 sequences are LNHDA and SQIVND (reference sequence). CDR3 length: 14 residues. V dropped 4 bases and J dropped 2 bases, with 9 bases sitting between them. CDR3 in DNA: TGTGCCAGTAGTAGAGGGGGACCTGGAAACACCATATATTTT. Encoded protein: CASSRGGPGNTIYF. Full variable domain (outside the CDR3, taken from reference TRBV19 and TRBJ1-3): DGGITQSPKYLFRKEGQNVTLSCEQNLNHDAMYWYRQDPGQGLRLIYYSQIVNDFQKGDIAEGYSVSREKKESFPLTVTSAQKNPTAFYLCASSRGGPGNTIYFGEGSWLTVV.

V usage is TRBV12-5 and J usage is TRBJ2-1, with a tentative D call TRBD2 (5 bases). This CDR3 is 15 amino acids long. In germline, CDR1 is LGHNT, CDR2 FRNRAP. The V end was cut by 6 bases, the J end by 3 bases, with 15 bases between. In DNA, the CDR3 is TGTGCTAGTGGGACAACTAGGACCCTCTACAATGAGCAGTTCTTC. Translated, it gives CASGTTRTLYNEQFF.

V and J are TRBV7-8 and TRBJ1-6, with TRBD1 matching over 9 bases. The V gene end was trimmed by 4 bases and the J gene end by 6 bases; junction bases not matched to a gene: 13. Germline values: CDR1 SGHVS, CDR2 FQNEAQ. This CDR3 is built from 18 residues. CDR3 residues: CASSSGTGSHDSNSPLHF. The CDR3 DNA reads TGTGCCAGCAGCTCCGGGACAGGGTCTCACGACTCTAATTCACCCCTCCACTTT. Drawing the rest from reference TRBV7-8 and TRBJ1-6, the complete variable domain is GAGVSQSPRYKVAKRGQDVALRCDPISGHVSLFWYQQALGQGPEFLTYFQNEAQLDKSGLPSDRFFAERPEGSVSTLKIQRTQQEDSAVYLCASSSGTGSHDSNSPLHFGNGTRLTVT.

This chain connects TRBV7-9 to TRBJ2-2; 9 nucleotides align to TRBD1. Germline CDR1 SEHNR, CDR2 FQNEAQ (reference sequence). J was trimmed by 6 bases and V by 5 bases; bases with no gene match: 7. This CDR3 has 15 residues. CDR3: CASSRGQGTAGELFF. The CDR3, as DNA: TGTGCCAGCAGCCGGGGACAGGGAACTGCCGGGGAGCTGTTTTTT.

This clone was recorded once. The chain uses TRBV27 and TRBJ2-7; 13 nucleotides agree with TRBD2. V gave up 4 bases and J gave up 5 bases; unmatched junction bases: 5. Germline-derived CDR1 and CDR2 are MNHEY and SMNVEV (reference sequence). This CDR3 contains 15 residues. The CDR3 DNA sequence: TGTGCCAGCAGTTCCCTACTAGCGGGGGGGGACGAGCAGTACTTC. It codes for CASSSLLAGGDEQYF.

The CDR3 nucleotides are TGTGCCAGCAGCTTGGGACAGGCGGATAATTCACCCCTCCACTTT. It yields the protein CASSLGQADNSPLHF. The chain couples TRBV7-9 to TRBJ1-6, with 8 bases aligning to TRBD1. The V gene end was trimmed by 3 bases and the J gene end by 5 bases; junction bases not matched to a gene: 3. The germline CDR1 and CDR2 sequences are SEHNR and FQNEAQ (reference sequence). CDR3 length: 15 residues.

The chain employs TRBV7-9 and TRBJ2-1, with D perhaps TRBD1 (5 bases). The V gene's germline CDR1 is SEHNR and CDR2 FQNEAQ (reference sequence). CDR3 length: 11 residues. V was pared by 5 bases and J by 9 bases, with 8 bases between. The CDR3 is CASSQGVEQFF. CDR3 in DNA: TGTGCCAGCAGCCAAGGGGTTGAGCAGTTCTTC.

The chain joins TRBV9 to TRBJ1-4; TRBD1 might be the D (5 bases). Between the trimmed V and J ends, which lost 5 bases and 2 bases, there was a span of 10 bases. Germline CDR1 reads SGDLS; CDR2 reads YYNGEE. The CDR3 extends over 14 amino acids. CDR3 nucleotides: TGTGCCAGCAGTACGGAGGGGACTAATGAAAAACTGTTTTTT. Its protein product is CASSTEGTNEKLFF.

V usage is TRBV7-8 and J usage is TRBJ2-3; a weak D match, TRBD2 (6 bases). Germline CDR1 SGHVS, CDR2 FQNEAQ. This CDR3 has 15 residues. Trimming took 4 bases from V and 0 from J, leaving 11 bases between them. Here the CDR3 reads CASSSLAASTDTQYF. CDR3 coding DNA: TGTGCCAGCAGCTCATTAGCGGCTAGCACAGATACGCAGTATTTT.

The chain uses TRBV5-1 and TRBJ2-5, with 9 bases lining up with TRBD2. The germline V gene encodes CDR1 SGHRS and CDR2 YFSETQ. CDR3 length: 14 amino acids. V trimming: 0 bases; J trimming: 5 bases; junction bases outside the gene matches: 2. CDR3 sequence (DNA): TGCGCCAGCAGCTTGGCTAGCGGGGAGGAGACCCAGTACTTC. Amino acids: CASSLASGEETQYF.

The V gene is TRBV30, the J gene TRBJ1-1; 8 positions match TRBD1. The CDR3 spans 13 residues. V was pared by 2 bases and J by 6 bases, with 5 bases of the junction left unmatched. Per germline, CDR1 GTSNPN and CDR2 SVGIG (reference sequence). CDR3 protein: CAWSPGGGPEAFF. CDR3 DNA: TGTGCCTGGAGTCCAGGGGGCGGCCCTGAAGCTTTCTTT. The complete variable domain, with remaining parts taken from reference TRBV30 and TRBJ1-1, reads SQTIHQWPATLVQPVGSPLSLECTVEGTSNPNLYWYRQAAGRGLQLLFYSVGIGQISSEVPQNLSASRPQDRQFILSSKKLLLSDSGFYLCAWSPGGGPEAFFGQGTRLTVV.

The chain links TRBV30 to TRBJ2-7, with 7 bases that match TRBD1. V was pared by 0 bases and J by 3 bases, with 5 bases of the junction left unmatched. The CDR3 spans 14 residues. Germline V gives CDR1 GTSNPN, CDR2 SVGIG (reference sequence). The CDR3 is CAWSVGTVDYEQYF. CDR3 in DNA: TGTGCCTGGAGTGTTGGGACAGTTGACTACGAGCAGTACTTC.